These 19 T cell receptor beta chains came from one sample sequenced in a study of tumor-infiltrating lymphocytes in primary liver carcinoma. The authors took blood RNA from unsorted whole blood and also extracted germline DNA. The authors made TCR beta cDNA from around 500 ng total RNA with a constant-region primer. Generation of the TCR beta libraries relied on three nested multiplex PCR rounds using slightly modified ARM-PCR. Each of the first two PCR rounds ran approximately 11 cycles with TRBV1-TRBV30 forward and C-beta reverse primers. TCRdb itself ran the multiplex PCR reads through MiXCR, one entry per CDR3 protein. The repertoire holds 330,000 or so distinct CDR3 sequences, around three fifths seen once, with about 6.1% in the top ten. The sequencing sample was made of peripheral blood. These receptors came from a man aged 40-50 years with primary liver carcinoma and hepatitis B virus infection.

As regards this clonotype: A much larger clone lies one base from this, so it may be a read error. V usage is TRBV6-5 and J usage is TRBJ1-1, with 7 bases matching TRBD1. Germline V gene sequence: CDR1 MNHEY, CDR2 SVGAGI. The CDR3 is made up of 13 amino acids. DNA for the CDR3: TGTGCCAGCAGTTACGGCAGGGGGACTGAAACTTTCTTT. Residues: CASSYGRGTETFF.

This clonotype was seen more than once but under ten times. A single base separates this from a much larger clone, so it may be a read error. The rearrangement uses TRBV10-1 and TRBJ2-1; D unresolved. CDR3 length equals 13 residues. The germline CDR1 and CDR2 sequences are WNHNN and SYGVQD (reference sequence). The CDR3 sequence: CANSELRNNEQFF. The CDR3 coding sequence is TGCGCCAACAGTGAATTGAGGAACAATGAGCAGTTCTTC.

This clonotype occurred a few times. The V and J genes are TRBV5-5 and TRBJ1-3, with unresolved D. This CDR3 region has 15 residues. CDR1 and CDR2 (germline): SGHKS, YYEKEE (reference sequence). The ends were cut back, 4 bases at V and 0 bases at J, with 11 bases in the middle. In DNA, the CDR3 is TGTGCCAGCAGCCCCGGACTGAACTCTGGAAACACCATATATTTT. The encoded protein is CASSPGLNSGNTIYF.

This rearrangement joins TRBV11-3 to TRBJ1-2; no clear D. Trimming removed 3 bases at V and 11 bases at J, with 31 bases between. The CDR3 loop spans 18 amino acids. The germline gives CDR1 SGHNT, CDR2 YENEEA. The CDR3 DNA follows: TGTGCCAGCAGCTTCAGAACCTACCTTGGCGCCTGGCTCGGAGGTTACACCTTC. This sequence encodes CASSFRTYLGAWLGGYTF.

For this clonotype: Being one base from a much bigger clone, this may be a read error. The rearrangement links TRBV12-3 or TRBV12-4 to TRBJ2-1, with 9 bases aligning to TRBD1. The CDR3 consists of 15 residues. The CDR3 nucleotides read TGTGCCAGCAGTTTATTAACAGGGGGCATGAATGAGCAGTCCTTC. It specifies CASSLLTGGMNEQSF.

CDR3 protein: CASFPEISRDYTF. The CDR3 DNA is TGTGCCAGCTTCCCAGAAATAAGCCGCGACTACACCTTC. The chain employs TRBV11-2 and TRBJ1-2; D gene unclear. Germline assignment: CDR1 SGHAT and CDR2 FQNNGV. The CDR3 runs to 13 residues. Trimming removed 8 bases from V and 10 bases from J, with 20 bases in between.

The CDR3 loop reads CAGSLFFGGSAAKNIQYF. In DNA, the CDR3 is TGTGCCGGTAGCTTGTTCTTTGGCGGGTCAGCGGCCAAAAACATTCAGTACTTC. This chain joins TRBV11-2 and TRBJ2-4, with a tentative D call TRBD2 (5 bases). This CDR3 has 18 residues. The germline V and J ends were trimmed by 11 bases and 1 base, with 27 bases remaining between them. Per the germline V gene, CDR1 is SGHAT and CDR2 is FQNNGV.

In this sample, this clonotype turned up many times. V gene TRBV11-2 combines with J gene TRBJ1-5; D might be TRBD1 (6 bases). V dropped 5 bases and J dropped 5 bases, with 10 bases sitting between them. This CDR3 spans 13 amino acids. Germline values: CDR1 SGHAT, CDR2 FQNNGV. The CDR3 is CASSVQGDQPQHF. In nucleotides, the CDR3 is TGTGCCAGCAGCGTACAGGGTGATCAGCCCCAGCATTTT. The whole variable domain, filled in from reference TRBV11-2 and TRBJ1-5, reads EAGVAQSPRYKIIEKRQSVAFWCNPISGHATLYWYQQILGQGPKLLIQFQNNGVVDDSQLPKDRFSAERLKGVDSTLKIQPAKLEDSAVYLCASSVQGDQPQHFGDGTRLSIL.

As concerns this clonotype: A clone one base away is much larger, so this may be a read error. CDR3 protein: CASSLIRMNSPLHF. The CDR3 DNA reads as TGTGCCAGCAGTTTGATCAGGATGAATTCACCCCTCCACTTT. This sequence joins TRBV12-3 or TRBV12-4 and TRBJ1-6, with D uncertain. V was trimmed by 3 bases and J by 7 bases, leaving 10 bases between them. The CDR3 consists of 14 residues.

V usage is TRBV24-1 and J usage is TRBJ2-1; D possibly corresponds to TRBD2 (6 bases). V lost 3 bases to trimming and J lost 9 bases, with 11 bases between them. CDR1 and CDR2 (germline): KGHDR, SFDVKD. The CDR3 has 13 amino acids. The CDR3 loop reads CATSDGERVEQFF. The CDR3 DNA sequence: TGTGCCACCAGTGATGGGGAGCGGGTTGAGCAGTTCTTC.

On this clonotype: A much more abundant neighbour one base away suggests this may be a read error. CDR3 sequence: CASSQDRGVGGTYEKYF. The CDR3 nucleotides are TGTGCCAGCAGCCAAGATCGAGGGGTTGGGGGTACCTACGAGAAGTACTTC. The V call is TRBV14, the J call TRBJ2-7, with D perhaps assigned TRBD1 or TRBD2 (5 bases each). Germline CDR1 and CDR2: SGHDN and FVKESK. The CDR3 consists of 17 residues. Looking up the rest from reference TRBV14 and TRBJ2-7 gives the full variable domain: EAGVTQFPSHSVIEKGQTVTLRCDPISGHDNLYWYRRVMGKEIKFLLHFVKESKQDESGMPNNRFLAERTGGTYSTLKVQPAELEDSGVYFCASSQDRGVGGTYEKYFGPGTRLTVT.

This CDR3 is CASSFDPSYEQYF. The CDR3 region has the DNA TGTGCCAGCAGCTTTGACCCCTCCTACGAGCAGTACTTC. This chain connects TRBV7-9 to TRBJ2-7; unclear D gene. This CDR3 is 13 amino acids long. V was shortened by 3 bases and J by 0 bases, with 6 bases between the two germline ends. CDR1 is SEHNR, CDR2 FQNEAQ, per germline (reference sequence).

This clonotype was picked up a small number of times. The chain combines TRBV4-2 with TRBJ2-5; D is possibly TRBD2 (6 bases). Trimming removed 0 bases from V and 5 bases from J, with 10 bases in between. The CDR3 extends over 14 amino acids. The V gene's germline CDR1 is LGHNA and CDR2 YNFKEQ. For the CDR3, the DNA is TGTGCCAGCAGCCAAGAGGGGGGTGTCGAGACCCAGTACTTC. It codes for CASSQEGGVETQYF.

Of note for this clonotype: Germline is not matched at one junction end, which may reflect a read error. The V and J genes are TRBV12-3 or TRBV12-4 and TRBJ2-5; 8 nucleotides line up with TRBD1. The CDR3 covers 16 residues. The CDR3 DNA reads TGTGCCAGCAGTATATGGGGACAGGCGCCTCAAGAGATCCAGTACTTC. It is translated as CASSIWGQAPQEIQYF.

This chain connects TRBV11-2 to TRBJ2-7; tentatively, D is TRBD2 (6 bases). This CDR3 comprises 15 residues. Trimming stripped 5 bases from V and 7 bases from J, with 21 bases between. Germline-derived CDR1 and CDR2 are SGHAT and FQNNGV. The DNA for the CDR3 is TGTGCCAGCAGCATAGGTGGGGTCCGGGGGTATGAGCAGTACTTC. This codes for CASSIGGVRGYEQYF.

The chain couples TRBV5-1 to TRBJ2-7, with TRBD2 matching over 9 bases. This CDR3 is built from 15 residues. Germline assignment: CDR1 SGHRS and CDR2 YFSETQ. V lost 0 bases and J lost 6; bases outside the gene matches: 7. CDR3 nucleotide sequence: TGCGCCAGCAGCTTGGGACTAGCGGATCCTTCCGAGCAGTACTTC. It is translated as CASSLGLADPSEQYF.

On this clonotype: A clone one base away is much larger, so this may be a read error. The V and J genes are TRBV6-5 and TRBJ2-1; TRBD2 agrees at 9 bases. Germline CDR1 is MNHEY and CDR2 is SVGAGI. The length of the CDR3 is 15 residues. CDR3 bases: TGTGCCAGCACCGGTAGCGGGAGAGGCTACAGTGAGCAGTTCTTC. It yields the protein CASTGSGRGYSEQFF.

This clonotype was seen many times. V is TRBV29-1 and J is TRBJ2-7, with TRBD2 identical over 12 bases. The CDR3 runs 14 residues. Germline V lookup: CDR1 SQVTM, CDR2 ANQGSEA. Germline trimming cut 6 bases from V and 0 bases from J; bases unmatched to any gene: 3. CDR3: CSVETSGSSYEQYF. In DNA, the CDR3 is TGCAGCGTCGAGACTAGCGGGAGCTCCTACGAGCAGTACTTC.

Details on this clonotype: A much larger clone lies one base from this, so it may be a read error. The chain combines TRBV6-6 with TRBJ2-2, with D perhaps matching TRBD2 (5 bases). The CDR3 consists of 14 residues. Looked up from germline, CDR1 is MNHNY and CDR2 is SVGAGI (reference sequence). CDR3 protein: CASSYLTNTWELFF. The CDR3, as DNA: TGTGCCAGCAGTTACCTGACTAACACCTGGGAGCTGTTTTTT.